These 2 T cell receptor beta chains came from one sample sequenced in a study of breast tumors, draining lymph nodes, adjacent tissues. TCRdb called the multiplex PCR reads again in MiXCR, with one record for every CDR3 protein. The sample gives about 19,000 distinct CDR3 sequences, about 45% of which show up once; 15% to 25% is in the top ten. Sequenced: breast tumor tissue. The origin of the receptors is a female donor with breast cancer. Some clones in this sample may be carry-over from other donors' samples.

This clonotype was seen repeatedly, ten times or more. This sequence joins TRBV20-1 and TRBJ1-2; no clear D. The CDR3 totals 11 residues. The V and J ends lost 7 bases and 1 base respectively, with 7 bases between them. CDR1 and CDR2 from the germline V gene are DFQATT and SNEGSKA (reference sequence). This CDR3 is CSGGINYGYTF. As DNA, the CDR3 is TGCAGTGGAGGGATTAACTATGGCTACACCTTC.

Concerning this clonotype itself: Since a much larger clone is just one base distant, this may be a read error. The CDR3 reads CVSRPRDRGYGYTF. In nucleotides, the CDR3 is TGTGTCAGCAGGCCCCGGGACAGGGGATATGGCTACACCTTC. V usage is TRBV6-5 and J usage is TRBJ1-2; 10 bases map to TRBD1. CDR1 is MNHEY and CDR2 is SVGAGI in the germline V gene. The CDR3 is 14 amino acids.